This note documents a single TCR beta chain sequence. This entry comes from a study of T cell clones after liver transplantation. Background on the study: A pre-transplant mixed lymphocyte reaction with TCRbeta sequencing defined graft-donor-reactive clones followed in post-transplant blood. Third-party-reactive TCRbeta sequences from pre-transplant mixed lymphocyte reactions served as antigen-independent comparators.

The assay was immunoSEQ multiplex PCR, and TCRdb's table has in-frame clones only and misses some. The data contain 70,000 to 95,000 clones, 75% to 90% of them singletons. V shed 4 bases and J shed 1 base, with 7 bases lying between them. In germline, CDR1 is SGHDN, CDR2 FVKESK. This CDR3 is 13 amino acids long. The starting material was CD4+ T cells from blood, obtained at the 22-month timepoint. The genes are TRBV14 and TRBJ2-5; D is uncertain. The origin of this receptor is a human patient who received a liver transplant. Some of these T cells may belong to the graft donor. CDR3 amino acids: CASSRALQETQYF. The DNA for the CDR3 is TGTGCCAGCAGCCGCGCTCTCCAAGAGACCCAGTACTTC.